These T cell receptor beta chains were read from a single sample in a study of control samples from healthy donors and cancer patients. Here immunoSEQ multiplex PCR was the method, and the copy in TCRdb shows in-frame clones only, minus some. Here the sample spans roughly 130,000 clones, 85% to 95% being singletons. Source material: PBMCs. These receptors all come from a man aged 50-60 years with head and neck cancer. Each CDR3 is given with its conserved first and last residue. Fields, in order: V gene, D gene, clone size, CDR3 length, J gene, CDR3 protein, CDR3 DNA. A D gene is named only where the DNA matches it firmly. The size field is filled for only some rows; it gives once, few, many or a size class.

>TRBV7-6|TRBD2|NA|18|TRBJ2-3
CASSLRSLAGGASDTQYF
TGTGCCAGCAGCTTAAGGTCACTAGCGGGGGGGGCATCAGATACGCAGTATTTT
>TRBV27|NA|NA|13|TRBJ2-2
CATKGRNTGELFF
TGTGCCACCAAAGGAAGGAACACCGGGGAGCTGTTTTTT
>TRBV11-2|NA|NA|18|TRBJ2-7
CASSLAEPRGAHSYEQYF
TGTGCCAGCAGCTTAGCAGAGCCCCGGGGGGCCCACTCCTACGAGCAGTACTTC
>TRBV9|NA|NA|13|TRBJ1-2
CASSVQGYYGYTF
TGTGCCAGCAGCGTACAGGGCTACTATGGCTACACCTTC
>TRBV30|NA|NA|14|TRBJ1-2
CAWSGEQMNYGYTF
TGTGCCTGGAGTGGCGAACAGATGAACTATGGCTACACCTTC
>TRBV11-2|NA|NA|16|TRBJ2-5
CASSLGDRVYQETQYF
TGTGCCAGCAGCTTAGGTGACAGAGTGTACCAAGAGACCCAGTACTTC
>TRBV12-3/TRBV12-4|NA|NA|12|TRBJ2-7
CASSLDLYEQYF
TGTGCCAGCAGTTTAGACCTCTACGAGCAGTACTTC
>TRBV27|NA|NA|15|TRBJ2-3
CASSAPGDRTDTQYF
TGTGCCAGCAGCGCCCCAGGGGATAGAACAGATACGCAGTATTTT
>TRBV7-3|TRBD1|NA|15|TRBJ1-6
CAGSLGDRGNSPLHF
TGTGCCGGCAGCTTAGGGGACAGGGGTAATTCACCCCTCCACTTT
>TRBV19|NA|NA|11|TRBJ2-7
CASSIGYEQYF
TGTGCCAGTAGTATAGGGTACGAGCAGTACTTC
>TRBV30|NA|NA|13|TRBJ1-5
CAWSGGRDQPQHF
TGTGCCTGGAGCGGGGGTAGGGATCAGCCCCAGCATTTT
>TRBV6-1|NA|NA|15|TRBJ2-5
CASSFLGLPQETQYF
TGTGCCAGCAGTTTCCTAGGACTACCACAAGAGACCCAGTACTTC
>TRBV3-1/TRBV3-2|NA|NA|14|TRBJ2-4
CASSQVVSGNIQYF
TGTGCCAGCAGCCAAGTCGTTAGCGGAAACATTCAGTACTTC
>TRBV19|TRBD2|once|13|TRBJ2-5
CASRGTSGETQYF
TGTGCCAGTAGGGGGACTAGCGGAGAGACCCAGTACTTC
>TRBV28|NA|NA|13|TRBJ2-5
CASSLLTQETQYF
TGTGCCAGCAGTTTACTTACCCAAGAGACCCAGTACTTC
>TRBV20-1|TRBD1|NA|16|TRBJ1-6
CSASFTGVGGNSPLHF
TGCAGTGCTAGTTTTACAGGGGTAGGAGGTAATTCACCCCTCCACTTT
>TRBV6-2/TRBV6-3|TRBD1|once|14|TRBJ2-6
CASSYSGTAEILTF
TGTGCCAGCAGTTACTCTGGGACAGCGGAAATCCTGACTTTC
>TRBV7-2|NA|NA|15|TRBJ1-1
CASSLGARAGAEAFF
TGTGCCAGCAGCTTAGGGGCTCGGGCCGGCGCTGAAGCTTTCTTT
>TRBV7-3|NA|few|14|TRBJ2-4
CASSLSSAGAIQYF
TGTGCCAGCAGCTTATCTTCGGCAGGGGCCATTCAGTACTTC
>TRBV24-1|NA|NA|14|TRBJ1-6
CATSDFREKRPLHF
TGTGCCACCAGTGATTTCAGGGAAAAACGGCCCCTCCACTTT
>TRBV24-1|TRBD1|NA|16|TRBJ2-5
CATSDPDRGEGETQYF
TGTGCCACCAGTGACCCTGACAGGGGAGAAGGGGAGACCCAGTACTTC
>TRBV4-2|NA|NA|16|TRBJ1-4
CASSPKTGKTDEKLFF
TGTGCCAGCAGCCCGAAAACAGGGAAGACGGATGAAAAACTGTTTTTT
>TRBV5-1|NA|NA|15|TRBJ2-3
CASSRAPSSTDTQYF
TGCGCCAGCAGCCGGGCCCCATCCAGCACAGATACGCAGTATTTT
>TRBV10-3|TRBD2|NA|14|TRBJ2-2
CAINRGGNTGELFF
TGTGCCATCAACCGGGGGGGAAACACCGGGGAGCTGTTTTTT
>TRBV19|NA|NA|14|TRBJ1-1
CASTWGAGNTEAFF
TGTGCCAGTACGTGGGGCGCCGGGAACACTGAAGCTTTCTTT
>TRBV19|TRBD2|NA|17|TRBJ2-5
CASSIMGKRGVQETQYF
TGTGCCAGTAGTATAATGGGGAAGCGGGGGGTCCAAGAGACCCAGTACTTC
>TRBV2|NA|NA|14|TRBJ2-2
CASSGRRNTGELFF
TGTGCCAGCAGTGGCCGCAGAAACACCGGGGAGCTGTTTTTT
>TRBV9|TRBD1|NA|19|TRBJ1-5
CASSVGYRGSPHSNQPQHF
TGTGCCAGCAGCGTAGGGTACAGGGGGTCGCCACATAGCAATCAGCCCCAGCATTTT
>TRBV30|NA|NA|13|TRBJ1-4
CACGDGVNEKLFF
TGTGCCTGCGGGGACGGAGTGAATGAAAAACTGTTTTTT
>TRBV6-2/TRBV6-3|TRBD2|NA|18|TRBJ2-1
CASSYSQNRRGGRNEQFF
TGTGCCAGCAGTTACTCCCAGAACCGGCGGGGGGGCCGTAATGAGCAGTTCTTC
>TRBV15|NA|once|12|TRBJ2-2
CATSRVAGELFF
TGTGCCACCAGCAGAGTCGCGGGGGAGCTGTTTTTT
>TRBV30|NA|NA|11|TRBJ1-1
CAWTWGAGAFF
TGTGCCTGGACGTGGGGGGCAGGTGCTTTCTTT
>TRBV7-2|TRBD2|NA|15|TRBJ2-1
CASSASGGAVNEQFF
TGTGCCAGCAGCGCTAGCGGGGGGGCCGTCAATGAGCAGTTCTTC
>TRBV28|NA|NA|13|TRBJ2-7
CASRPTALGEQYF
TGTGCCAGCAGGCCGACGGCTTTGGGCGAGCAGTACTTC
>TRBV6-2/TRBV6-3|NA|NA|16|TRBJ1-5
CASSYSYAKGNQPQHF
TGTGCCAGCAGTTACTCGTACGCGAAGGGCAATCAGCCCCAGCATTTT
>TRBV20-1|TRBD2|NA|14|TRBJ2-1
CSASETSSSREQFF
TGCAGTGCTAGTGAGACTAGCAGTTCCAGGGAGCAGTTCTTC
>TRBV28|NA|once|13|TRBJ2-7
CASSPGASYEQYF
TGTGCCAGCAGTCCAGGGGCCTCCTACGAGCAGTACTTC
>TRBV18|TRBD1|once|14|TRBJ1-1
CASFGQGAWNEAFF
TGTGCCAGCTTTGGACAGGGGGCTTGGAATGAGGCTTTCTTT
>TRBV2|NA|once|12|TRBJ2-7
CASRRSSYEQYF
TGTGCCAGCAGGAGAAGCTCCTACGAGCAGTACTTC
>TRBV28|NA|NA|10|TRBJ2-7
CASSDYEQYF
TGTGCCAGCAGCGACTACGAGCAGTACTTC
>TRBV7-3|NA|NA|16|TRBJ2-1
CASSLYALSSYNEQFF
TGTGCCAGCAGCTTATACGCCCTCAGCTCCTACAATGAGCAGTTCTTC
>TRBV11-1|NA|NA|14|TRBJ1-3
CASNEREPGNTIYF
TGTGCCAGCAACGAGAGGGAACCTGGAAACACCATATATTTT
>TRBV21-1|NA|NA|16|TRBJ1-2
CASIDPCQGKGYGYTF
TGTGCCAGCATAGATCCATGTCAGGGCAAAGGCTATGGCTACACCTTC
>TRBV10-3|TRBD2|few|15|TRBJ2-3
CAISRGGVAEDTQYF
TGTGCCATCTCCCGGGGGGGAGTAGCAGAAGATACGCAGTATTTT
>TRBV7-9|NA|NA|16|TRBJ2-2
CASSFLLGLGTGELFF
TGTGCCAGCAGCTTTTTGCTAGGTCTGGGCACCGGGGAGCTGTTTTTT
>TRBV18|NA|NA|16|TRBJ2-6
CASSPPVAIGANVLTF
TGTGCCAGCTCACCACCGGTAGCGATTGGGGCCAACGTCCTGACTTTC
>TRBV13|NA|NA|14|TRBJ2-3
CASSLRQSTDTQYF
TGTGCCAGCAGCTTAAGACAGAGCACAGATACGCAGTATTTT
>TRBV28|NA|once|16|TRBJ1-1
CASSSPLLGASAEAFF
TGTGCCAGCAGTTCTCCCCTGCTGGGGGCGAGCGCTGAAGCTTTCTTT
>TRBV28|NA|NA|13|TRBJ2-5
CASSRPGRETQYF
TGTGCCAGCAGCCGGCCGGGGCGAGAGACCCAGTACTTC
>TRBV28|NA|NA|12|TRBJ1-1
CASSLPNTEAFF
TGTGCCAGCAGTTTACCGAACACTGAAGCTTTCTTT
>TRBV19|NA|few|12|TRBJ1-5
CASRAGNQPQHF
TGTGCCAGTAGGGCAGGGAATCAGCCCCAGCATTTT